This T cell receptor beta chain originates from a study of cytomegalovirus exposure and HLA in healthy donors. Primers included in the PCR were 60 Vbeta and 13 Jbeta primers. The authors' processing: There were around 80 million unique TCR beta chains by a later count, and approximately 12 million of them were shared. Some clones are missing from TCRdb's copy, which holds only in-frame ones; the method was immunoSEQ multiplex PCR. The V and J calls and the clone size are those of that table, but D and trimming were determined from the DNA. This sample has some 170,000 clones, with about 79% found just once. Losses at the gene ends were 4 bases for V and 5 bases for J; bases not matched to a gene: 10. The CDR3 totals 15 residues. Per germline, CDR1 SGHRS and CDR2 YFSETQ.

V gene TRBV5-1 combines with J gene TRBJ2-5, with 8 positions matching TRBD1. Sequenced material: PBMCs. The receptor was derived from a man aged 40-55 years in good health and CMV-seropositive. The CDR3, as DNA: TGCGCCAGCAGCATATTCTCAGGGGGCGGGGAGACCCAGTACTTC. This sequence encodes CASSIFSGGGETQYF.